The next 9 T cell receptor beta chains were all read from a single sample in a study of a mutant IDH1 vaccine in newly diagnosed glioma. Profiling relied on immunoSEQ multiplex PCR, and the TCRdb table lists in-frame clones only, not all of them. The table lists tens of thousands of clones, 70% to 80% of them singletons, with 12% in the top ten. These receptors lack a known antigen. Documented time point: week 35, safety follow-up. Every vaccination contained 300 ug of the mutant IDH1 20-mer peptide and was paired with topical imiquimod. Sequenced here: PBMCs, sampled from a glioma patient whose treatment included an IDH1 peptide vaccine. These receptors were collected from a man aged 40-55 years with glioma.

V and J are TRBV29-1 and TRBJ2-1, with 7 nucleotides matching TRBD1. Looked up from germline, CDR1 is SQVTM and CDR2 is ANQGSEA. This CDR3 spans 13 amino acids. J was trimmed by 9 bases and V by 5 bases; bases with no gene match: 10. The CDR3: CSVRSTGSGEQFF. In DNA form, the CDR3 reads TGCAGCGTTAGATCGACAGGGTCGGGTGAGCAGTTCTTC.

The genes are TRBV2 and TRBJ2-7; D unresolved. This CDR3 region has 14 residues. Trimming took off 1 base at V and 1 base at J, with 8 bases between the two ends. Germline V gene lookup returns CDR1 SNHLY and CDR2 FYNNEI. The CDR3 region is CASSEEPRSYEQYF. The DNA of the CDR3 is TGTGCCAGCAGTGAAGAGCCGAGGTCCTACGAGCAGTACTTC.

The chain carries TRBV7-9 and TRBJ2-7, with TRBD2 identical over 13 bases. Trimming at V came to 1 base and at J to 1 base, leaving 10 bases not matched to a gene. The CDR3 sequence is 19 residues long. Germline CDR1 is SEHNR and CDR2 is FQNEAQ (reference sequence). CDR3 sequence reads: CASSLGRTSGRNWSYEQYF. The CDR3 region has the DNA TGTGCCAGCAGCTTAGGCCGGACTAGCGGGAGAAATTGGTCCTACGAGCAGTACTTC.

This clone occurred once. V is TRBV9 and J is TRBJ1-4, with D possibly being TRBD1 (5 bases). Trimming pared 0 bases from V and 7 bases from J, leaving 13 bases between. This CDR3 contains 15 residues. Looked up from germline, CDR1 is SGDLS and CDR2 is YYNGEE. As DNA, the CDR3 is TGTGCCAGCAGCGTAGATTGGGGGTCGGGTGAAAAACTGTTTTTT. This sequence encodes CASSVDWGSGEKLFF.

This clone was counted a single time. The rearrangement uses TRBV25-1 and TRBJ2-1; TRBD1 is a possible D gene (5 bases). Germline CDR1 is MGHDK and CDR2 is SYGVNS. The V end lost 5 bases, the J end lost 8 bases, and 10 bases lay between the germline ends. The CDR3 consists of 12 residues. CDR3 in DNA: TGTGCCAGCAGTAACCAGGGTGATGAGCAGTTCTTC. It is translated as CASSNQGDEQFF. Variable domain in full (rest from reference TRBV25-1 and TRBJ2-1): EADIYQTPRYLVIGTGKKITLECSQTMGHDKMYWYQQDPGMELHLIHYSYGVNSTEKGDLSSESTVSRIRTEHFPLTLESARPSHTSQYLCASSNQGDEQFFGPGTRLTVL.

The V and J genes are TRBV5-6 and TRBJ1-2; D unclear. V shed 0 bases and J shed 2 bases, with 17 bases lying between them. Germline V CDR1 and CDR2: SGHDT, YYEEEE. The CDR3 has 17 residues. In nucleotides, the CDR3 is TGTGCCAGCAGCTTGGTGGACCTCGGGATCGGGAACTATGGCTACACCTTC. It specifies CASSLVDLGIGNYGYTF.

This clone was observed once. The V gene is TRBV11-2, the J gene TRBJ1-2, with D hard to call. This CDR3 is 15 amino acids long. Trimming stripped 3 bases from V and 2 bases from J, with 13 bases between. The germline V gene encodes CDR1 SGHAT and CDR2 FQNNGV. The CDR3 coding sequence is TGTGCCAGCAGCTTTCCTGCCCGAGGGAACTATGGCTACACCTTC. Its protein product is CASSFPARGNYGYTF. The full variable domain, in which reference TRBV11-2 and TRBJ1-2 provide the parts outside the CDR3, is EAGVAQSPRYKIIEKRQSVAFWCNPISGHATLYWYQQILGQGPKLLIQFQNNGVVDDSQLPKDRFSAERLKGVDSTLKIQPAKLEDSAVYLCASSFPARGNYGYTFGSGTRLTVV.

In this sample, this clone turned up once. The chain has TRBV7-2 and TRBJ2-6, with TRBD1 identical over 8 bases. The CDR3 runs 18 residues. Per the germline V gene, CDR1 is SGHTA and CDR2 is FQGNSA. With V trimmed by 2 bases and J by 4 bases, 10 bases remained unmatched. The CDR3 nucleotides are TGTGCCAGCAGCTTACTTGGACAGGGTCGGTCCGGGGCCAACGTCCTGACTTTC. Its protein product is CASSLLGQGRSGANVLTF.

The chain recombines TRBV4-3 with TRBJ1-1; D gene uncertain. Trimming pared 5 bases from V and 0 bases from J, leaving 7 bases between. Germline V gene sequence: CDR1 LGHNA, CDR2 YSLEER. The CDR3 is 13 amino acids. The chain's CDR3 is CASSRTVNTEAFF. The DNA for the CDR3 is TGCGCCAGCAGCAGGACGGTGAACACTGAAGCTTTCTTT.